The 9 T cell receptor beta chains given below trace back to one sample, sequenced in a study of blood T cell repertoires in COVID-19. TCRdb keeps only in-frame clones here, not all; method: immunoSEQ multiplex PCR. The data show about 440,000 clones, less than 95% seen once. The sample taken for sequencing was PBMCs or T cells enriched from blood (not recorded which). The source is a man aged 18 to 30 who had recovered from COVID-19.

J is TRBJ1-5 and V is TRBV27; D unclear. Germline V gene sequence: CDR1 MNHEY, CDR2 SMNVEV (reference sequence). V lost 6 bases, J lost 1 base, and 16 bases lay in between. The CDR3 length is 16 residues. DNA for the CDR3: TGTGCCAGCAGAGGTTCGGGTTTGGCGAGCAATCAGCCCCAGCATTTT. Translation: CASRGSGLASNQPQHF.

To note about this clone: Compared with germline, one end of the junction differs, possibly owing to a read error. The J gene is TRBJ1-1, the V gene TRBV24-1, with 10 bases lining up with TRBD1. The CDR3 is made up of 13 amino acids. Germline loops: CDR1 KGHDR, CDR2 SFDVKD. Written as DNA, the CDR3 is TGTGCCACCAGTGAGTCCGGGACAGGGGTTATTAACTTT. Its protein product is CATSESGTGVINF.

This clone was detected a few times. The rearrangement joins TRBV19 to TRBJ2-1; TRBD2 is a possible D gene (5 bases). V gave up 4 bases and J gave up 10 bases, with 14 bases separating them. From germline, CDR1 is LNHDA and CDR2 SQIVND (reference sequence). There are 13 residues in the CDR3. DNA of the CDR3: TGTGCCAGTAGTAATGGACTGTATCAAGAGCAGTTCTTC. Translation gives CASSNGLYQEQFF.

The rearrangement uses TRBV29-1 and TRBJ1-4; D gene uncertain. V was clipped by 7 bases and J by 4 bases, with 16 bases between them. The CDR3 has 14 residues. The germline V gene encodes CDR1 SQVTM and CDR2 ANQGSEA. The DNA of the CDR3 is TGCAGCGCCATTACGCCGGGGTTTAATGAAAAACTGTTTTTT. Its protein is CSAITPGFNEKLFF.

This chain uses TRBV7-6 with TRBJ2-1; D ambiguous. Germline-derived CDR1 and CDR2 are SGHVS and FNYEAQ. V was trimmed by 5 bases and J by 9 bases, leaving 14 bases between them. The CDR3 is 13 amino acids. The CDR3, as DNA: TGTGCCAGCAGCCTTGACATAGGTAGTGAGCAGTTCTTC. Translated, it gives CASSLDIGSEQFF.

This clone has just a few counts. The chain is built from TRBV28 and TRBJ1-6; no definite D call. The V gene lost 7 bases and the J gene lost 10 bases, with 17 bases spanning the gap. Germline assignment: CDR1 MDHEN and CDR2 SYDVKM. This CDR3 contains 14 residues. The CDR3 protein is CASTLPSLDSPLHF. The CDR3 coding sequence is TGTGCCAGCACCCTCCCTAGTCTTGACTCACCCCTCCACTTT.

The genes are TRBV6-2 or TRBV6-3 and TRBJ1-2, with 11 bases fitting TRBD1. Germline trimming cut 5 bases from V and 4 bases from J; bases unmatched to any gene: 9. The germline V gene encodes CDR1 MNHEY and CDR2 SVGEGT. The CDR3 spans 16 residues. CDR3 bases: TGTGCCAGCAGTATTTCCGGGACAGGGGGTTTCTATGGCTACACCTTC. Translated: CASSISGTGGFYGYTF.

The chain recombines TRBV2 with TRBJ1-5; a weak D match, TRBD1 (5 bases). The CDR3 is made up of 13 amino acids. V lost 11 bases and J lost 3, with 14 bases in between. Germline loops: CDR1 SNHLY, CDR2 FYNNEI. The CDR3 loop is CAGGQAPNQPQHF. As DNA, the CDR3 is TGTGCCGGCGGACAAGCGCCCAATCAGCCCCAGCATTTT.

V is TRBV19 and J is TRBJ1-2, with 7 bases identical to TRBD1. From germline, CDR1 is LNHDA and CDR2 SQIVND (reference sequence). This CDR3 has 14 residues. With 5 bases clipped from V and 4 bases from J, the junction kept 7 bases outside the gene matches. The CDR3 DNA sequence: TGTGCCAGTAGTTTAATCGGACAGGTCTATGGCTACACCTTC. This translates into CASSLIGQVYGYTF.